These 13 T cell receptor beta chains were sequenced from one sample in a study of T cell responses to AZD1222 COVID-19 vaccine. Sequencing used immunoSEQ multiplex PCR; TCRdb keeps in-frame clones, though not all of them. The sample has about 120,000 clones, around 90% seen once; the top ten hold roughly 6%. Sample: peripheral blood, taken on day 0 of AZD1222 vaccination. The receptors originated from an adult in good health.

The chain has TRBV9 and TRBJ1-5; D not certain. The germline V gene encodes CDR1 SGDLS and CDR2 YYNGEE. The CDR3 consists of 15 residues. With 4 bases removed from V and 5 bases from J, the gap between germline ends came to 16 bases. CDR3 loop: CASSSQAEPDQPQHF. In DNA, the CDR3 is TGTGCCAGCAGCTCGCAAGCGGAGCCAGATCAGCCCCAGCATTTT. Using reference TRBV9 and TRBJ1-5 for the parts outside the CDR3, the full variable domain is DSGVTQTPKHLITATGQRVTLRCSPRSGDLSVYWYQQSLDQGLQFLIQYYNGEERAKGNILERFSAQQFPDLHSELNLSSLELGDSALYFCASSSQAEPDQPQHFGDGTRLSIL.

The CDR3 protein is CASSEPRTGFDGYTF. CDR3 nucleotide sequence: TGCGCCAGCAGTGAGCCCCGGACAGGGTTCGATGGCTACACCTTC. The genes are TRBV10-2 and TRBJ1-2; 8 bases match TRBD1. This CDR3 has 15 residues. The ends lost 2 bases at V and 6 bases at J; junction bases unmatched: 8. The germline gives CDR1 WSHSY, CDR2 SAAADI.

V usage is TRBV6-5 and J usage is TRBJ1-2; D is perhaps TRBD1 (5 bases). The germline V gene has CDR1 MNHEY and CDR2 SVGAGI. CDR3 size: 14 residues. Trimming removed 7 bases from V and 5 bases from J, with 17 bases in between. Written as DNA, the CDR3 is TGTGCCAGCACCCCCATGGCAGGGACGTATGGCTACACCTTC. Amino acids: CASTPMAGTYGYTF.

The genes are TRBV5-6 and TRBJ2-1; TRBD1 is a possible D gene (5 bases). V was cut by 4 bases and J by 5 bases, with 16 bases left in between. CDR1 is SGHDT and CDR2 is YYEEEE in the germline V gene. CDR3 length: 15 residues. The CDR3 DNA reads TGTGCCAGCAGCGCTAACCAGGGTTTGGACAATGAGCAGTTCTTC. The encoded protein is CASSANQGLDNEQFF. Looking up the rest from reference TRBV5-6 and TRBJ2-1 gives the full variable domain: DAGVTQSPTHLIKTRGQQVTLRCSPKSGHDTVSWYQQALGQGPQFIFQYYEEEERQRGNFPDRFSGHQFPNYSSELNVNALLLGDSALYLCASSANQGLDNEQFFGPGTRLTVL.

The DNA for the CDR3 is TGTGCCAGCAGTGAGGGGGGGACCTCCTACAATGAGCAGTTCTTC. Translation gives CASSEGGTSYNEQFF. This chain links TRBV6-1 with TRBJ2-1; 7 positions match TRBD2. Germline V gene lookup returns CDR1 MNHNS and CDR2 SASEGT. This CDR3 region has 15 residues. Trimming removed 3 bases from V and 0 bases from J; junction bases left unmatched: 2.

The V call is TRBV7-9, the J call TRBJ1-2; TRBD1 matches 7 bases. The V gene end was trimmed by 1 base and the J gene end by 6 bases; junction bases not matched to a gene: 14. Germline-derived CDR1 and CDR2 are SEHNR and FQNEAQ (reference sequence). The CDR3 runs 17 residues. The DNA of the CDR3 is TGTGCCAGCAGCTTAGGAACCTCAGGGGGGGGATCCAATGGCTACACCTTC. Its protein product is CASSLGTSGGGSNGYTF.

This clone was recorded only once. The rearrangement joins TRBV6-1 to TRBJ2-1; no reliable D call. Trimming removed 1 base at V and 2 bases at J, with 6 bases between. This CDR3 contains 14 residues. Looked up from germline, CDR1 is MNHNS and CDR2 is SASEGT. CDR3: CASSEGRTYNEQFF. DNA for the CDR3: TGTGCCAGCAGTGAAGGAAGGACCTACAATGAGCAGTTCTTC.

CDR3 nucleotides: TGCGCCAGCAGCATAGGGGAACACACAGATACGCAGTATTTT. Its protein is CASSIGEHTDTQYF. This chain uses TRBV5-1 with TRBJ2-3; D is possibly TRBD1 (5 bases). Deletions cut 4 bases from V and 2 bases from J, with 11 bases between. The germline V gene encodes CDR1 SGHRS and CDR2 YFSETQ. The CDR3 is 14 residues long. Supplemented by reference TRBV5-1 and TRBJ2-3, the full variable domain reads KAGVTQTPRYLIKTRGQQVTLSCSPISGHRSVSWYQQTPGQGLQFLFEYFSETQRNKGNFPGRFSGRQFSNSRSEMNVSTLELGDSALYLCASSIGEHTDTQYFGPGTRLTVL.

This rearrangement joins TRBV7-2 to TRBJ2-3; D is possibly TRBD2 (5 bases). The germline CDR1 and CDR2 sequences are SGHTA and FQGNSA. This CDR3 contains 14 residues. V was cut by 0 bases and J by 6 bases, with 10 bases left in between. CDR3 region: CASSLAARGDTQYF. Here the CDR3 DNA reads TGTGCCAGCAGCTTAGCGGCTAGAGGGGATACGCAGTATTTT.

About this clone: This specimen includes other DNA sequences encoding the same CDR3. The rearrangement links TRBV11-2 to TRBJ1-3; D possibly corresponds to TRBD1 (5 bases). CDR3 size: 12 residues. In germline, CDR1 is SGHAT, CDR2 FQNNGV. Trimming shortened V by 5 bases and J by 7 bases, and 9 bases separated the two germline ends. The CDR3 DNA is TGTGCCAGCAGCCGTGAGGGGAACACCATATATTTT. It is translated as CASSREGNTIYF.

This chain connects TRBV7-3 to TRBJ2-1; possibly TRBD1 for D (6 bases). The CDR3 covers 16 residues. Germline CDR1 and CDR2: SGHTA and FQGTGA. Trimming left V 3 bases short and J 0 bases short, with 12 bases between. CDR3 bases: TGTGCCAGCAGCTTGGGGGCCGAACCCTCCTACAATGAGCAGTTCTTC. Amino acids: CASSLGAEPSYNEQFF.

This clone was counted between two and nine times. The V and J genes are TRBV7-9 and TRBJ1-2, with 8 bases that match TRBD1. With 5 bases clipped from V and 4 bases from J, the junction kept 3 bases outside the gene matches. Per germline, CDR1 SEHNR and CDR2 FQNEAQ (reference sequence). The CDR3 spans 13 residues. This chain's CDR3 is CASSTDRGYGYTF. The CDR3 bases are TGTGCCAGCAGCACCGACAGGGGCTATGGCTACACCTTC.

CDR3 loop: CASSIGQGVGGYTF. CDR3 coding DNA: TGTGCCAGTAGTATTGGGCAGGGGGTAGGTGGCTACACCTTC. This chain links TRBV19 with TRBJ1-2, with 7 bases that match TRBD1. Trimming took 3 bases from V and 7 from J; bases not matched to a gene: 8. The germline V gene encodes CDR1 LNHDA and CDR2 SQIVND (reference sequence). The CDR3 totals 14 residues.